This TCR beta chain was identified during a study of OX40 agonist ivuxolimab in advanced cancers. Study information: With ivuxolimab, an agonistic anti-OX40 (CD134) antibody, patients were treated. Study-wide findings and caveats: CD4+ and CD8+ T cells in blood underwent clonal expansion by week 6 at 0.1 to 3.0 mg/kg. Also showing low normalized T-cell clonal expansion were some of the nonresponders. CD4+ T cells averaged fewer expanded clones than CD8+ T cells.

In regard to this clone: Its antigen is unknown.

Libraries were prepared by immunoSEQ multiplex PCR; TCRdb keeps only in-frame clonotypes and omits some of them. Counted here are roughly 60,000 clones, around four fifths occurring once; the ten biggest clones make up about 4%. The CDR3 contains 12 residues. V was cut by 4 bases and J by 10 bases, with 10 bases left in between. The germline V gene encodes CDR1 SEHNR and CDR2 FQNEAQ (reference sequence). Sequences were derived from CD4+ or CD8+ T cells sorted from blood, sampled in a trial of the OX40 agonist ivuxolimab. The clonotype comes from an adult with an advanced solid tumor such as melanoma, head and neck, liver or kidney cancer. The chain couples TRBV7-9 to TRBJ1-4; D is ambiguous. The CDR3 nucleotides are TGTGCCAGCAGCTCCCGAGCAGGAAAACTGTTTTTT. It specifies CASSSRAGKLFF.